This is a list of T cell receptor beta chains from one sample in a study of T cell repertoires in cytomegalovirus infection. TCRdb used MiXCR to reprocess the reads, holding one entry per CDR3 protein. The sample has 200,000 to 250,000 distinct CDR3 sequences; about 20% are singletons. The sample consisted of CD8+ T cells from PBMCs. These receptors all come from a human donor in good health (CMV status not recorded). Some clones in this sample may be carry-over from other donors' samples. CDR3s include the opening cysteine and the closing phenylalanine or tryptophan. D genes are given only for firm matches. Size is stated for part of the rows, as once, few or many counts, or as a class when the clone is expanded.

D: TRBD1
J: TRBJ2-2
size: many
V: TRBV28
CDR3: CASRGQGLKDRTGELFF
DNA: TGTGCCAGCAGGGGACAGGGTCTTAAAGATAGGACCGGGGAGCTGTTTTTT

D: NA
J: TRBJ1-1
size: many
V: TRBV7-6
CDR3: CASSLEWGAENTEAFF
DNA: TGTGCCAGCAGCTTAGAATGGGGAGCAGAGAACACTGAAGCTTTCTTT

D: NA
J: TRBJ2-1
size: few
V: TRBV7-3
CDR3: CASSLGGRENEQFF
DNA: TGTGCCAGCAGCTTAGGAGGGCGAGAGAATGAGCAGTTCTTC

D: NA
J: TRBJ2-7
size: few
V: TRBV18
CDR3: CASSPPDGYEQYF
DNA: TGTGCCAGCTCACCTCCAGACGGCTACGAGCAGTACTTC

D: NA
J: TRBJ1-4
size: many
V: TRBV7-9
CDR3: CASSSTGKLFF
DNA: TGTGCCAGCAGCTCTACAGGAAAACTGTTTTTT

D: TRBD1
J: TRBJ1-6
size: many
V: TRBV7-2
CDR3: CASSDDTGTGIISPLHF
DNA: TGTGCCAGCAGCGACGATACCGGGACAGGTATAATCTCACCCCTCCACTTT

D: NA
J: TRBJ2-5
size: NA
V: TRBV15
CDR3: CATSSGPRGIQETQYF
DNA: TGTGCCACCAGCTCTGGTCCTAGGGGCATCCAAGAGACCCAGTACTTC

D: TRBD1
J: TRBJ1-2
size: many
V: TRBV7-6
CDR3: CASSLGAGGAGDGYTF
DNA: TGTGCCAGCAGCTTAGGGGCAGGGGGCGCGGGAGATGGCTACACCTTC

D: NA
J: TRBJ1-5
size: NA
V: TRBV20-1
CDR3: CSARHPRREVYQPQHF
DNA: TGCAGTGCTAGACACCCCCGGAGGGAGGTATACCAGCCCCAGCATTTT

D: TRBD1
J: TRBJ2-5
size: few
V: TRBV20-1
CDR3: CSAVQGGETQYF
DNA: TGCAGTGCAGTACAGGGGGGTGAGACCCAGTACTTC

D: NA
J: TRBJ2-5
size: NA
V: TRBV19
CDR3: CASSSLLGIDETQYF
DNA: TGTGCCAGTAGCAGCTTGTTGGGGATCGATGAGACCCAGTACTTC

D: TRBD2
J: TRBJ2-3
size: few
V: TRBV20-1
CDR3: CSARTSGGPGADTQYF
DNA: TGCAGTGCTAGGACTAGCGGGGGGCCGGGGGCAGATACGCAGTATTTT

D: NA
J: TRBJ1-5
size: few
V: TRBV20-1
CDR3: CSARDQTGNSNQPQHF
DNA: TGCAGTGCTAGAGATCAGACAGGCAATAGCAATCAGCCCCAGCATTTT

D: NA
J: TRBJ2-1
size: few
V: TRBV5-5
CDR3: CASSLVGTTYNEQFF
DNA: TGTGCCAGCAGCTTGGTAGGGACCACCTACAATGAGCAGTTCTTC

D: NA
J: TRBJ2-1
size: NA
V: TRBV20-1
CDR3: CSAEVSDVLYNEQFF
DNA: TGCAGTGCGGAAGTTAGTGACGTTCTCTACAATGAGCAGTTCTTC

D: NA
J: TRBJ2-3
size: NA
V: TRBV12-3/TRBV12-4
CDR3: CASSGSSTDTQYF
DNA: TGTGCCAGCAGTGGATCTAGCACAGATACGCAGTATTTT

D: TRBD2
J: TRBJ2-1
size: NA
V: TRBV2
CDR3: CASSSPRSGGGNEQFF
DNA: TGTGCCAGCAGTTCACCGCGGAGCGGGGGGGGGAATGAGCAGTTCTTC

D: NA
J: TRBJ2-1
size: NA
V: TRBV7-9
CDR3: CASSTRHSEASYNEQFF
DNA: TGTGCCAGCAGCACTCGACATTCTGAGGCCTCCTACAATGAGCAGTTCTTC

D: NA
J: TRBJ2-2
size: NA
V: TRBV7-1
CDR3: CASSSRLTGELFF
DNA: TGTGCCAGCAGCTCCCGGTTGACCGGAGAGCTGTTTTTT

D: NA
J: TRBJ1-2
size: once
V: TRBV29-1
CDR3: CSVEELGIYSYTF
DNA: TGCAGCGTTGAAGAGTTGGGGATCTATAGCTACACCTTC

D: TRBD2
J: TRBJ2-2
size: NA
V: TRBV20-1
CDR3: CSARDRGTSYTGELFF
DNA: TGCAGTGCTAGAGATAGAGGGACTAGTTACACCGGGGAGCTGTTTTTT

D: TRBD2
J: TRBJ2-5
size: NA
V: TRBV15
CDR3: CATSRETLREGPQETQYF
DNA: TGTGCCACCAGCAGAGAAACTCTAAGGGAGGGCCCACAAGAGACCCAGTACTTC

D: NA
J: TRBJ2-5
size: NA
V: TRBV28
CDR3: CASRRPFRDTDSGAQYF
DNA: TGTGCCAGCAGGAGACCCTTCCGGGACACCGATTCAGGGGCCCAGTACTTC

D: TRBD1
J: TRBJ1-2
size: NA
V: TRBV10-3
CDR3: CAISVGQGDYGYTF
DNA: TGTGCCATCTCAGTAGGACAGGGCGACTATGGCTACACCTTC

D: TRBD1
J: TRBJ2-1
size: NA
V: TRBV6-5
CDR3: CAARDRDWDEQFF
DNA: TGTGCCGCCCGGGACAGAGACTGGGATGAGCAGTTCTTC

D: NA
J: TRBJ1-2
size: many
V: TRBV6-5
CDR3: CASSLKPADMFTNYGYTF
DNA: TGTGCCAGCAGTTTAAAGCCCGCGGACATGTTCACTAACTATGGCTACACCTTC

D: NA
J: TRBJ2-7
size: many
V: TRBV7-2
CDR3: CASSFGTILYEQYF
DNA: TGTGCCAGCAGCTTTGGGACAATCCTCTACGAGCAGTACTTC

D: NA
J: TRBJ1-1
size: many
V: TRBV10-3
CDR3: CAISEGGMNTEAFF
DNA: TGTGCCATCAGTGAAGGGGGTATGAACACTGAAGCTTTCTTT

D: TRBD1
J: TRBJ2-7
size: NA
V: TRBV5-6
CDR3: CASSGGQGSEQYF
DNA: TGTGCCAGCAGCGGGGGACAGGGAAGCGAGCAGTACTTC

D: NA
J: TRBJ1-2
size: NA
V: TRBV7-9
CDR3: CASSLSDWGSYGYTF
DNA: TGTGCCAGCAGCTTATCTGACTGGGGGTCCTATGGCTACACCTTC

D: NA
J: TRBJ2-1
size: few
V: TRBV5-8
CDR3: CASSLAVEQFF
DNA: TGTGCCAGCAGCTTGGCGGTTGAGCAGTTCTTC

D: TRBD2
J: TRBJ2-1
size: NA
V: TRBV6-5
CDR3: CASSYIAGGHNEQFF
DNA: TGTGCCAGCAGTTACATAGCGGGGGGCCACAATGAGCAGTTCTTC

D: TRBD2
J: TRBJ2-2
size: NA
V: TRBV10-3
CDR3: CAISEAASGGHNTGELFF
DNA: TGTGCCATCAGTGAGGCGGCTAGCGGGGGCCATAACACCGGGGAGCTGTTTTTT

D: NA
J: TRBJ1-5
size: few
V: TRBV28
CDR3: CASSLGVHSNQPQHF
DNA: TGTGCCAGCAGTTTGGGAGTACATAGCAATCAGCCCCAGCATTTT

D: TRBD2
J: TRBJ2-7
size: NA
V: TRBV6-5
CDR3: CASRMGLAGATYEQYF
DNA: TGTGCCAGCAGAATGGGACTAGCGGGGGCAACCTACGAGCAGTACTTC

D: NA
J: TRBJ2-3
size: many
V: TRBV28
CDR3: CASSFEGQSTDTQYF
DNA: TGTGCCAGCAGTTTTGAAGGTCAAAGCACAGATACGCAGTATTTT

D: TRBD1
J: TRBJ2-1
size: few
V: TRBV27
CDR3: CASSHRTGGNEQFF
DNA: TGTGCCAGCAGCCACAGAACAGGGGGCAATGAGCAGTTCTTC

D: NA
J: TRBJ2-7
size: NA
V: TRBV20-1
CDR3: CSLPLGGNLYEQYF
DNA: TGCAGCCTTCCTCTAGGGGGGAACCTGTACGAGCAGTACTTC

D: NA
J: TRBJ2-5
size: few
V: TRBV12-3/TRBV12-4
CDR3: CASSLPSTGYQETQYF
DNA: TGTGCCAGCAGCCTACCTTCAACAGGGTACCAAGAGACCCAGTACTTC

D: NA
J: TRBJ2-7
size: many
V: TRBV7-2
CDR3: CASSLGLEPVGVQYF
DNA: TGTGCCAGCAGCTTAGGTCTAGAACCCGTCGGAGTGCAGTACTTC

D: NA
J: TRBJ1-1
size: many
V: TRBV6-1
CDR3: CASSSNQHVPNTEAFF
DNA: TGTGCCAGCAGTTCCAACCAACATGTTCCGAACACTGAAGCTTTCTTT

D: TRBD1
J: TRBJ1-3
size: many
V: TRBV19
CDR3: CASSFLPGQQVGNTIYF
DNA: TGTGCCAGTAGTTTTCTACCGGGACAGCAAGTCGGAAACACCATATATTTT

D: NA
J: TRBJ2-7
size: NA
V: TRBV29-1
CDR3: CSVGPAGNSYEQYF
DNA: TGCAGCGTTGGCCCCGCGGGGAACTCCTACGAGCAGTACTTC

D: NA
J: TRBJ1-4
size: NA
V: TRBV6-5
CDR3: CASSFGRRTTNEKLFF
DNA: TGTGCCAGCAGTTTCGGACGGAGAACAACTAATGAAAAACTGTTTTTT

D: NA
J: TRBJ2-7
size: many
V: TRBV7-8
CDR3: CASSWRGQTYEQYF
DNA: TGTGCCAGCAGCTGGCGGGGGCAAACCTACGAGCAGTACTTC

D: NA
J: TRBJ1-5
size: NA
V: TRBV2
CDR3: CASSEWLGPNQPQHF
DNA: TGTGCCAGCAGTGAATGGCTGGGCCCAAATCAGCCCCAGCATTTT

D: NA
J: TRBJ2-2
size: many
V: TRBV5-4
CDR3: CASSSVTPNTGELFF
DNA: TGTGCCAGCAGCTCTGTGACACCGAACACCGGGGAGCTGTTTTTT

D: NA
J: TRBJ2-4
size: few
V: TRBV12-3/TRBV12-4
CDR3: CASSGPPAQENIQYF
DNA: TGTGCCAGCAGTGGCCCCCCCGCACAGGAGAACATTCAGTACTTC

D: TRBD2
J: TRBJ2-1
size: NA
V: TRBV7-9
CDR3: CASSPMGTKPYNEQFF
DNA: TGTGCCAGCAGCCCGATGGGGACTAAACCTTACAATGAGCAGTTCTTC

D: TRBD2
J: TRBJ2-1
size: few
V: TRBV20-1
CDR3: CSAPGSLAGGTSYNEQFF
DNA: TGCAGTGCTCCTGGGTCTCTAGCGGGGGGAACGAGCTACAATGAGCAGTTCTTC

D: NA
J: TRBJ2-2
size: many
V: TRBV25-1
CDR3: CASRSPFGAGELFF
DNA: NA

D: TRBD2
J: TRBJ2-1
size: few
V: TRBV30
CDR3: CAWSVFPGGNEQFF
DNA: TGTGCCTGGAGTGTGTTCCCGGGAGGGAATGAGCAGTTCTTC

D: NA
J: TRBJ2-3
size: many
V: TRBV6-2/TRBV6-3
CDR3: CASSLLGGDTQYF
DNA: TGTGCCAGCAGTTTACTAGGAGGAGATACGCAGTATTTT

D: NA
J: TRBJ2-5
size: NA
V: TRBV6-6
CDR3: CASSRGYQETQYF
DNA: TGTGCCAGCAGTCGGGGCTACCAAGAGACCCAGTACTTC

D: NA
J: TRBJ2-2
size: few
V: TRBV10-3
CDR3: CAIKRDTGELFF
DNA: TGTGCCATCAAGAGGGACACCGGGGAGCTGTTTTTT